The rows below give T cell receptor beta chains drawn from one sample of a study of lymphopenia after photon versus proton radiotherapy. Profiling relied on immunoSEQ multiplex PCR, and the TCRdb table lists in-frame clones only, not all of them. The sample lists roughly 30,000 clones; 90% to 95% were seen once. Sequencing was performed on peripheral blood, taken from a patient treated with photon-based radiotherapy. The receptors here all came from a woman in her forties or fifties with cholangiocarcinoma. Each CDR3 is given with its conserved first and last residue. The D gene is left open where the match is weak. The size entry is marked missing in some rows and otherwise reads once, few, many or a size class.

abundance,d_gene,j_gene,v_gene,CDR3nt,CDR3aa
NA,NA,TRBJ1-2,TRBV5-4,TGTGCCAGCAGCTTGAAGCCAGGGGAAGGGTATGGCTACACCTTC,CASSLKPGEGYGYTF
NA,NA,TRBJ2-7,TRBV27,TGTGCCAGCAGTTTAGGCCAGTACTACGAGCAGTACTTC,CASSLGQYYEQYF
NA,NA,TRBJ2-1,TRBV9,TGTGCCAGCAGCGTAGGGGGGCGCAGCTCCTACAATGAGCAGTTCTTC,CASSVGGRSSYNEQFF
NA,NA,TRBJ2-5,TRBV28,TGTGCCAGCAGTTTAGCATCGGGGGTAGAGACCCAGTACTTC,CASSLASGVETQYF
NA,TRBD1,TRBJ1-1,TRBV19,TGTGCCAGTATACAGGGGGAAGCTTTCTTT,CASIQGEAFF
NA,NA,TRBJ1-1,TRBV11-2,TGTGCCAGCAGCTTTACCCAGGGAGTAGCTTTCTTT,CASSFTQGVAFF
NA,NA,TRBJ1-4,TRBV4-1,TGCGCCAGCAGCCACGTGACAACAACTAATGAAAAACTGTTTTTT,CASSHVTTTNEKLFF
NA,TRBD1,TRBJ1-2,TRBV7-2,TGTGCCAGCAGCCGTATAGGGGGCAAAGGCTACACCTTC,CASSRIGGKGYTF
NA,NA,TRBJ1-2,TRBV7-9,TGTGCCAGCAGCCCCCAAGCAGGGTATGGCTACACCTTC,CASSPQAGYGYTF
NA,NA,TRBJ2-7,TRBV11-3,TGTGCCAGCAGCCAGAGGGGATTCGAGCAGTACTTC,CASSQRGFEQYF
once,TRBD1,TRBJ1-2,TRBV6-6,TGTGCCAGCAGTATACCGGGACAGGGGCATGGCTACACCTTC,CASSIPGQGHGYTF
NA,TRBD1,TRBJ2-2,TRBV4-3,TGCGCCAGCAGTACCGAAGGGGGCGCAAGAACCGGGGAGCTGTTTTTT,CASSTEGGARTGELFF
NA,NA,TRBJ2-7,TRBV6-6,TGTGCCAGCAGCACTCGGGGTGGCGAGCAGTACTTC,CASSTRGGEQYF
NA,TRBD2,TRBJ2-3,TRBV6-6,TGTGCCAGCAGTTACTGGAAGCGGGGGAATAATACGCAGTATTTT,CASSYWKRGNNTQYF
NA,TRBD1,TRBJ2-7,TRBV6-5,TGTGCCAGCAGTCAGGGACAGGTTAGCTCCTACGAGCAGTACTTC,CASSQGQVSSYEQYF
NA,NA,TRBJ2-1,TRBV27,TGTGCCAGCAGTACCGCAGGGTTTGTTCCGCATGAGCAGTTCTTC,CASSTAGFVPHEQFF
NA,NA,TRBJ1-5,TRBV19,TGTGCCAGTAGTATTTCAGGGGTACTTTTTGGGCAGCCCCAGCATTTT,CASSISGVLFGQPQHF
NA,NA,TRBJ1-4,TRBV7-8,TGTGCCAGCAGGGGAAGGGGTGCTGCTAATGAAAAACTGTTTTTT,CASRGRGAANEKLFF
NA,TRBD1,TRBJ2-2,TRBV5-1,TGCGCCAGCAGCTACGGGGACAGGGTTGGCACCGGGGAGCTGTTTTTT,CASSYGDRVGTGELFF
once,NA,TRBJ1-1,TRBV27,TGTGCCAGCAGTCTCTCCAGCGGGGCGGGAGGCACTGAAGCTTTCTTT,CASSLSSGAGGTEAFF
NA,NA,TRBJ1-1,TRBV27,TGTGCCAGCATCCCTCGAAGGGGGACTGAAGCTTTCTTT,CASIPRRGTEAFF
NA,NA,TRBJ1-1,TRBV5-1,TGCGCCAGCAGCTTAACCGGGACGGGGAACACTGAAGCTTTCTTT,CASSLTGTGNTEAFF
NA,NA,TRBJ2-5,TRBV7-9,TGTGCCAGCAGCTTGGGTCGGATGGTCGGAATTAAGACCCAGTACTTC,CASSLGRMVGIKTQYF
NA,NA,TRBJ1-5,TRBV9,TGTGCCAGCAGCGTGGATCAGGGGTCGCCCCAGCATTTT,CASSVDQGSPQHF
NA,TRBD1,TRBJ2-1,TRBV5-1,TGCGCCAGCCGGGACAGCTCCTACAATGAGCAGTTCTTC,CASRDSSYNEQFF
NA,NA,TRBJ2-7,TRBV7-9,TGTGCCAGCAGCCCACCCGGGCTAGCCGGCGAGCAGTACTTC,CASSPPGLAGEQYF
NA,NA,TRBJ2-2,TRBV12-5,TGTGCTAGTGGTTTGCGGGGAACCGGGGAGCTGTTTTTT,CASGLRGTGELFF
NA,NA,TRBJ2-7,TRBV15,TGTGCCACCAGCAGAGGACAGACACACTACGAGCAGTACTTC,CATSRGQTHYEQYF
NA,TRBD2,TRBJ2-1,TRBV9,TGTGCCAGCAGCGCCAGACTAGCGGGGGGCGTCATCTCCTACAATGAGCAGTTCTTC,CASSARLAGGVISYNEQFF
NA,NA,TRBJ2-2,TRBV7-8,TGTGCCAGCAGCTTAGATAGGGGTGCCGGGGAGCTGTTTTTT,CASSLDRGAGELFF
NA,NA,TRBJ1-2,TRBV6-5,TGTGCCAGCAATCCCCTAGGGGAGGGTAGCGGCTACACCTTC,CASNPLGEGSGYTF
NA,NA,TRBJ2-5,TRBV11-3,TGTGCCAGCAGCTTAGGCCCCGGGGGCCAAGAGACCCAGTACTTC,CASSLGPGGQETQYF
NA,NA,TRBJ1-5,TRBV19,TGTGCCAGTCAAACGGTGGGTTGGGATAGCAATCAGCCCCAGCATTTT,CASQTVGWDSNQPQHF
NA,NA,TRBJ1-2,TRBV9,TGTGCCAGCAGCGTAGAAATTAGGCCCTCCAGTAAGGGTGAAGCTGGCTACACCTTC,CASSVEIRPSSKGEAGYTF
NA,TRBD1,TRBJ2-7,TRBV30,TGTGCCTGGAACGGACAGGGAAATTACGAGCAGTACTTC,CAWNGQGNYEQYF
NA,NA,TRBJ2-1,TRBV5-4,TGTGCCAGCAGCTTTCCACGGGGGTACTCGTCCAATGAGCAGTTCTTC,CASSFPRGYSSNEQFF
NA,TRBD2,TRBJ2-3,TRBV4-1,TGCGCCAGCAGCCGAGGAGGACTAGCGGGGTTGGGAGATACGCAGTATTTT,CASSRGGLAGLGDTQYF
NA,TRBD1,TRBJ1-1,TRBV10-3,TGTGCCATCGCCCGGGACAGGTCAAACACTGAAGCTTTCTTT,CAIARDRSNTEAFF
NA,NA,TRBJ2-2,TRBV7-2,TGTGCCAGCAGCTTGTTTGGCTTCGCGAACACCGGGGAGCTGTTTTTT,CASSLFGFANTGELFF
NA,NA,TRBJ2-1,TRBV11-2,TGTGCCAGCAGCTTAGACAGGGCTACTAATGAGCAGTTCTTC,CASSLDRATNEQFF
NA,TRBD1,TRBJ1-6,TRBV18,TGTGCCAGCTCACCATATGCAGGGGGCGCTTGGTTTTCACCCCTCCACTTT,CASSPYAGGAWFSPLHF
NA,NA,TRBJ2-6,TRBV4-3,TGCGCCAGCAGCCAAGATCGTAAAGGCAGCAGCTCTGGGGCCAACGTCCTGACTTTC,CASSQDRKGSSSGANVLTF
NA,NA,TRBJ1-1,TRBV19,TGTGCCAGTAGTATAGGGGGGGAACTGAACACTGAAGCTTTCTTT,CASSIGGELNTEAFF
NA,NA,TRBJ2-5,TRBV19,TGTGCCAGTAGTTACGGGCTAGCTCAAGAGACCCAGTACTTC,CASSYGLAQETQYF
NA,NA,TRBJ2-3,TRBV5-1,TGCGCCAGCAGCTTGCTAACAGATACGCAGTATTTT,CASSLLTDTQYF
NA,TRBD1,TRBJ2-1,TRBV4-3,TGCGCCAGCAGCCAAGATTTGGTCTCGGGACAGGGGTACAATGAGCAGTTCTTC,CASSQDLVSGQGYNEQFF
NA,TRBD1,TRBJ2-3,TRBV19,TGTGCCAGTAGGGTCCGGGACAGGGGGCAAGATACGCAGTATTTT,CASRVRDRGQDTQYF
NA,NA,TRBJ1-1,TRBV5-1,TGCGCCAGCAGCTTGGGGCAGTGGGACACTGAAGCTTTCTTT,CASSLGQWDTEAFF
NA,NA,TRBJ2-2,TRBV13,TGTGCCAGCAGCTTGCTTGTGTGGCGGGGAGCCAACACCGGGGAGCTGTTTTTT,CASSLLVWRGANTGELFF
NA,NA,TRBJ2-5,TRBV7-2,TGTGCCAGCAGGAGGGCGGCGGGGGAGACCCAGTACTTC,CASRRAAGETQYF
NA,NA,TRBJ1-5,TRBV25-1,TGTGCCAGCAAGAAGGGGAGGGGGTTTGAGCTTCAGCCCCAGCATTTT,CASKKGRGFELQPQHF
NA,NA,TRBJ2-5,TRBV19,TGTGCCAGTAGCCGGACGGCGGGGGAGACCCAGTACTTC,CASSRTAGETQYF
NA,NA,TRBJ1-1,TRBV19,TGTGCCAGTAGTATAGCCCATCGGGCAGGTGAAGCTTTCTTT,CASSIAHRAGEAFF
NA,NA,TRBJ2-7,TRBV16,TGTGCCAGCAGTCAAACAGGGAAGAACGAGCAGTACTTC,CASSQTGKNEQYF
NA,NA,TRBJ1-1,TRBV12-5,TGTGCTAGTGGTTTGGTACAAGGAGGGGCGATAGTCTGGACTGAAGCTTTCTTT,CASGLVQGGAIVWTEAFF